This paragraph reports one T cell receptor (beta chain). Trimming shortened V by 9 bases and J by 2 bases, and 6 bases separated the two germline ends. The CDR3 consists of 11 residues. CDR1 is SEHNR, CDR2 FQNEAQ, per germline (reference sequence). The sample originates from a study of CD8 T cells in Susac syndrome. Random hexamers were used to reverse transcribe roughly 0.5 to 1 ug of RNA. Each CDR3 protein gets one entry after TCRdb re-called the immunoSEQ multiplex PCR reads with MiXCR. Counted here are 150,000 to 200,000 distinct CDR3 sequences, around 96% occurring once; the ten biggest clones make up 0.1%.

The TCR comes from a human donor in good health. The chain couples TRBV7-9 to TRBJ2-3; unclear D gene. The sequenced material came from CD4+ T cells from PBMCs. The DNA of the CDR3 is TGTGCCAGTGGGTCCACAGATACGCAGTATTTT. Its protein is CASGSTDTQYF.